This T cell receptor beta chain was retrieved from a study of blood T cell repertoires in COVID-19. Overall study context: The origin of the acute and convalescent COVID-19 samples was the United States, Italy and Spain. Sample material is recorded as cDNA or gDNA derived from T cells, B-cell-depleted T cells, or PBMCs.

In the authors' methods: Amplification from reference gene primers served as the basis for estimated nucleated cell counts. Repertoires were generated with immunoSEQ multiplex PCR, while TCRdb's copy carries only in-frame clones and drops some. V and J calls and clone size follow that table, whereas D and trimming were derived from the DNA. Among some 74,000 clones listed, roughly three quarters were seen once. This clone is a singleton in its sample. The source material was peripheral blood. This clonotype originated in a human donor in a cohort sampled during active COVID-19.

The CDR3 loop reads CASSLLGQGARETQYF. The CDR3 coding sequence is TGCGCCAGCAGCTTGTTGGGCCAGGGGGCTCGGGAGACCCAGTACTTC. This chain joins TRBV5-1 and TRBJ2-5, with 8 bases matching TRBD1. Looked up from germline, CDR1 is SGHRS and CDR2 is YFSETQ. V was clipped by 1 base and J by 5 bases; unmatched bases: 10. This CDR3 comprises 16 residues.